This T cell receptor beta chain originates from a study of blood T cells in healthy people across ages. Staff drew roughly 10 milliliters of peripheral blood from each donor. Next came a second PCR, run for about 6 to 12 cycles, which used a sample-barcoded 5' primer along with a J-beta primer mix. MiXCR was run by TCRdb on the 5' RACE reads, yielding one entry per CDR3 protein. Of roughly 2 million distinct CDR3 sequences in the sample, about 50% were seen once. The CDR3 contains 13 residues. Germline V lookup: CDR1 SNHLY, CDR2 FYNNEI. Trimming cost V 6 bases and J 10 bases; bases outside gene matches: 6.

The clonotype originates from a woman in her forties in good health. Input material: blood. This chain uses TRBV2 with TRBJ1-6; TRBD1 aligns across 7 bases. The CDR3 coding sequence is TGTGCCAGCAGGGACAGGTTAGACTCACCCCTCCACTTT. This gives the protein CASRDRLDSPLHF.